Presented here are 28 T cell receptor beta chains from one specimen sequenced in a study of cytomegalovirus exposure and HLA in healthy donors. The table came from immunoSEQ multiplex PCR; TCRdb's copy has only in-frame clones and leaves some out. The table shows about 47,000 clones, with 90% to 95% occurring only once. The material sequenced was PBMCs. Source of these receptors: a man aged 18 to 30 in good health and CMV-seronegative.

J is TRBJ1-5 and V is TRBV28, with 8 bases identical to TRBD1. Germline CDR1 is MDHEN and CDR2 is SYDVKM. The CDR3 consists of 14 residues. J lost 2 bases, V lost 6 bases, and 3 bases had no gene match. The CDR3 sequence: CASRLGQGNQPQHF. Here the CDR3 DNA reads TGTGCCAGCAGGCTGGGACAGGGCAATCAGCCCCAGCATTTT.

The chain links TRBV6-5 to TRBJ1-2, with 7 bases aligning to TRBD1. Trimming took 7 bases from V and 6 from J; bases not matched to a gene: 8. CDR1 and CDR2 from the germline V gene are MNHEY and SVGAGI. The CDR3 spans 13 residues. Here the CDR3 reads CASKGQELNGYTF. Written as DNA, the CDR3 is TGTGCCAGCAAAGGACAGGAGCTTAATGGCTACACCTTC.

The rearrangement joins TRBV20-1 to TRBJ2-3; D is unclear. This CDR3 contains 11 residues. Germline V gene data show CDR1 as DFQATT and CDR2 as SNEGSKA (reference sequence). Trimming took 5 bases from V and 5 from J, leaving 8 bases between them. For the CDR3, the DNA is TGCAGTGCTCCACGACAAGATACGCAGTATTTT. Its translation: CSAPRQDTQYF.

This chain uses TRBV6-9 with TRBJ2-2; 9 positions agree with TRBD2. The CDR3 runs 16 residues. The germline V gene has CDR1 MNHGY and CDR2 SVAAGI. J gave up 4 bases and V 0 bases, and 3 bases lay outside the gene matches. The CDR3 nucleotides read TGTGCCAGCAGTTATTCTCTAGCGGGGTCCACCGGGGAGCTGTTTTTT. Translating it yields CASSYSLAGSTGELFF.

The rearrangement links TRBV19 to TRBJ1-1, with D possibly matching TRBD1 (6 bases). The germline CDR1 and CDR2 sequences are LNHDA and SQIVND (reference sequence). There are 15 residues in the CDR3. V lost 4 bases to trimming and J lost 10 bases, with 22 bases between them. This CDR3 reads CASSTRTVRRLGAFF. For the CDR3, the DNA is TGTGCCAGTAGTACGAGGACAGTTCGGCGACTTGGAGCTTTCTTT. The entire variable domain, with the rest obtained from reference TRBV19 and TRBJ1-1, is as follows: DGGITQSPKYLFRKEGQNVTLSCEQNLNHDAMYWYRQDPGQGLRLIYYSQIVNDFQKGDIAEGYSVSREKKESFPLTVTSAQKNPTAFYLCASSTRTVRRLGAFFGQGTRLTVV.

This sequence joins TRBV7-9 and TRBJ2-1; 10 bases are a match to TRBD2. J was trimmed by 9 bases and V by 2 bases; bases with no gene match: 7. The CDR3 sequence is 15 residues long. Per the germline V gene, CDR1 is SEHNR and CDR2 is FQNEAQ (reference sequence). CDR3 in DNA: TGTGCCAGCAGCTTAACTAGCGGGGTAATCTCTGAGCAGTTCTTC. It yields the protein CASSLTSGVISEQFF. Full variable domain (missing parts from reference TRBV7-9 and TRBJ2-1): DTGVSQNPRHKITKRGQNVTFRCDPISEHNRLYWYRQTLGQGPEFLTYFQNEAQLEKSRLLSDRFSAERPKGSFSTLEIQRTEQGDSAMYLCASSLTSGVISEQFFGPGTRLTVL.

CDR3 sequence (DNA): TGTGCCAGCTCGCCAGGACAGGGGTCTTACGAGCAGTACTTC. It codes for CASSPGQGSYEQYF. The chain carries TRBV18 and TRBJ2-7, with 9 bases aligning to TRBD1. The length of the CDR3 is 14 residues. The ends lost 6 bases at V and 4 bases at J; junction bases unmatched: 7. Germline V lookup: CDR1 KGHSH, CDR2 LQKENI.

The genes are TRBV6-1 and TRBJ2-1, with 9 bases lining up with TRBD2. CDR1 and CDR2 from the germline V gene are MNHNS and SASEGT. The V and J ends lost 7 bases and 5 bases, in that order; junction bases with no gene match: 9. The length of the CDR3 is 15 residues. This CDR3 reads CASKAGTSPNNEQFF. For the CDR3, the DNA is TGTGCCAGCAAAGCCGGGACTAGCCCGAACAATGAGCAGTTCTTC.

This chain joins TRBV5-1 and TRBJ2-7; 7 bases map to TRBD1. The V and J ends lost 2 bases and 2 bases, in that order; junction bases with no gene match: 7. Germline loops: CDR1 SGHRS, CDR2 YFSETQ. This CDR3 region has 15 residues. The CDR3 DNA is TGCGCCAGCAGCTTTACAGGGCAGGGGGCCTACGAGCAGTACTTC. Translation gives CASSFTGQGAYEQYF.

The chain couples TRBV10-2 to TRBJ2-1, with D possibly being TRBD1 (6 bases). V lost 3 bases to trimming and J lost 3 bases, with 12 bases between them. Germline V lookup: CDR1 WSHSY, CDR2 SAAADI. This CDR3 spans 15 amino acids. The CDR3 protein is CASSDTGKYYNEQFF. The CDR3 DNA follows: TGCGCCAGCAGTGATACAGGGAAATACTACAATGAGCAGTTCTTC.

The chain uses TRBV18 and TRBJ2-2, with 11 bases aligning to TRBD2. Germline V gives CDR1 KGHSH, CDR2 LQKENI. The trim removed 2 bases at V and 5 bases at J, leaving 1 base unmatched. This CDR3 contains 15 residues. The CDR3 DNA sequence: TGTGCCAGCTCACCAACTAGCGGGAGTACCGGGGAGCTGTTTTTT. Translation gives CASSPTSGSTGELFF.

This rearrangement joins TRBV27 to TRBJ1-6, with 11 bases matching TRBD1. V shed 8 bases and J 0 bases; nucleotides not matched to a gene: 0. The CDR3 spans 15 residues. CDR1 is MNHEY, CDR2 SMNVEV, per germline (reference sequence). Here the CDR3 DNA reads TGTGCCAGCGGGACAGGGGGCTCCTATAATTCACCCCTCCACTTT. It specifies CASGTGGSYNSPLHF.

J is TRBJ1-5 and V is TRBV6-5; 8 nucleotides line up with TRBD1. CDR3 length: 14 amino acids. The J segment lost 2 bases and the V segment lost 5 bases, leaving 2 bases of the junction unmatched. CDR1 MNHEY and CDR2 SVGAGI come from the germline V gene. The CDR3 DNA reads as TGTGCCAGCAGTAAGGACAGGGGCAATCAGCCCCAGCATTTT. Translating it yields CASSKDRGNQPQHF.

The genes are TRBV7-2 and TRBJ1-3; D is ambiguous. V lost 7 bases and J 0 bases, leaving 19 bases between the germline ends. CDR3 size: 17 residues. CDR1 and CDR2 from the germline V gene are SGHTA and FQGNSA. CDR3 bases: TGTGCCAGCAATGGAGCGAGGGCCCCTAACTCTGGAAACACCATATATTTT. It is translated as CASNGARAPNSGNTIYF.

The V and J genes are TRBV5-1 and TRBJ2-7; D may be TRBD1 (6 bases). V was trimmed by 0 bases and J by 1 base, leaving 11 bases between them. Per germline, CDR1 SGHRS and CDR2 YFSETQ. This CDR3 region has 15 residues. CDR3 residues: CASSLEGTMSYEQYF. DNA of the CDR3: TGCGCCAGCAGCTTGGAAGGGACAATGTCCTACGAGCAGTACTTC.

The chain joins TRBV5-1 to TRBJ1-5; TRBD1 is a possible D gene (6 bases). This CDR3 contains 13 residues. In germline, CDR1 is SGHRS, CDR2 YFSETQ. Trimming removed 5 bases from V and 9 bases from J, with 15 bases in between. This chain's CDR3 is CASSMTGPPPQHF. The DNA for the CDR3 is TGCGCCAGCAGTATGACAGGTCCTCCGCCCCAGCATTTT.

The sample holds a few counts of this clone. CDR3: CASSFTRSPLHF. The CDR3 DNA is TGTGCCAGTAGTTTTACCCGGTCACCCCTCCACTTT. The V gene is TRBV19, the J gene TRBJ1-6; D is undetermined. In germline, CDR1 is LNHDA, CDR2 SQIVND (reference sequence). There are 12 residues in the CDR3. V lost 5 bases to trimming and J lost 10 bases, with 9 bases between them.

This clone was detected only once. The chain's CDR3 is CASSFPGGNGYTF. The CDR3, as DNA: TGTGCCAGCAGTTTCCCAGGGGGCAATGGCTACACCTTC. V and J are TRBV27 and TRBJ1-2; 8 nucleotides match TRBD1. Germline V gene sequence: CDR1 MNHEY, CDR2 SMNVEV (reference sequence). The CDR3 sequence is 13 residues long. V dropped 3 bases and J dropped 6; count of bases not matched to a gene: 3.

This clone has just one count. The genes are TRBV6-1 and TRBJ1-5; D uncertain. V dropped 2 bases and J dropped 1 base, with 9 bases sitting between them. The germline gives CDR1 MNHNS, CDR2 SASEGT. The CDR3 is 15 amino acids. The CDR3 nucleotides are TGTGCCAGCAGTGAACAGGTCGTAAGCAATCAGCCCCAGCATTTT. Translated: CASSEQVVSNQPQHF.

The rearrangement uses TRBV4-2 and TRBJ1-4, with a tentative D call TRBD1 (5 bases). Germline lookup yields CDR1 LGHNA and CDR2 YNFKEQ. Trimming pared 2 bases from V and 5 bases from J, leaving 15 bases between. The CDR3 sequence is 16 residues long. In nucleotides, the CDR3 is TGTGCCAGCAGCCAAAACTTCGACAGCGACAATGAAAAACTGTTTTTT. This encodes CASSQNFDSDNEKLFF.

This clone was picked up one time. CDR3 sequence (DNA): TGCACCAGCAGCCTCAGACAGGATAACCTAGCCAAAAACATTCAGTACTTC. Its translation: CTSSLRQDNLAKNIQYF. The chain uses TRBV1 and TRBJ2-4; the table's TRBD1 call for D was not verified on the DNA. TRBV1 is assigned pseudogene status. This CDR3 region has 17 residues.

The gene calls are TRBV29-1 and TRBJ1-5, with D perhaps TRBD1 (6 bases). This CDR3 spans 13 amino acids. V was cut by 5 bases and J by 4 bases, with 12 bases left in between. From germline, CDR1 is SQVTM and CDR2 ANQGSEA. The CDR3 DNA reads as TGCAGCGTTCCTAAAGGACAGAATCAGCCCCAGCATTTT. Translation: CSVPKGQNQPQHF.

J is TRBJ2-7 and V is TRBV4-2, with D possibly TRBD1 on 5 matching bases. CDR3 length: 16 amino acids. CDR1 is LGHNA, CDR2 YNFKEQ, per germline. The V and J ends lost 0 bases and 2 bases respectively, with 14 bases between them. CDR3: CASSQEGAGQTYEQYF. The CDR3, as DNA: TGTGCCAGCAGCCAAGAAGGGGCAGGGCAGACCTACGAGCAGTACTTC.

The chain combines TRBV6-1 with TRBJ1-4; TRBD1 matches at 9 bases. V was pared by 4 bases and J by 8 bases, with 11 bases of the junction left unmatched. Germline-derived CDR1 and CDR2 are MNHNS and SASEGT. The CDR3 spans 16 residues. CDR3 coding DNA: TGTGCCAGCAGTGCATCCTTGACAGGGGGATACGAAAAACTGTTTTTT. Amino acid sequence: CASSASLTGGYEKLFF.

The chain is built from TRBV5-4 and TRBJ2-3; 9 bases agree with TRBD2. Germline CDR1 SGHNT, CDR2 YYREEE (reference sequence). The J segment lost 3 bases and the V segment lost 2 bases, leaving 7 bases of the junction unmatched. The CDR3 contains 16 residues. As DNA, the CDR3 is TGTGCCAGCAGCTTTGGTGGCGGGAGGGGAACAGATACGCAGTATTTT. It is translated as CASSFGGGRGTDTQYF.

The CDR3 region has the DNA TGTGCCAGCAGCCGGGACAGGGCCCATGAGCAGTTCTTC. Its protein product is CASSRDRAHEQFF. The V call is TRBV5-4, the J call TRBJ2-1; 9 bases fit TRBD1. The CDR3 totals 13 residues. Germline CDR1 SGHNT, CDR2 YYREEE (reference sequence). Losses at the gene ends were 4 bases for V and 8 bases for J; bases not matched to a gene: 4. Together with reference TRBV5-4 and TRBJ2-1, the CDR3 gives the full variable domain: ETGVTQSPTHLIKTRGQQVTLRCSSQSGHNTVSWYQQALGQGPQFIFQYYREEENGRGNFPPRFSGLQFPNYSSELNVNALELDDSALYLCASSRDRAHEQFFGPGTRLTVL.

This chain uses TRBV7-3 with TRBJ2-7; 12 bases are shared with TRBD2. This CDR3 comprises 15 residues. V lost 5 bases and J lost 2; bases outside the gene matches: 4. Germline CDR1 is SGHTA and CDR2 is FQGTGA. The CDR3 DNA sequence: TGTGCCAGCAGCGTACTAGCGGGAGGTACCTACGAGCAGTACTTC. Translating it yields CASSVLAGGTYEQYF.

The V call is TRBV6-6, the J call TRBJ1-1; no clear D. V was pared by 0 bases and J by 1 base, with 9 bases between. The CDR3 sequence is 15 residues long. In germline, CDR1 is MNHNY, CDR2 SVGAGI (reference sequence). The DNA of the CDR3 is TGTGCCAGCAGTTACTCGGGAGGGAAGAACACTGAAGCTTTCTTT. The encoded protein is CASSYSGGKNTEAFF.